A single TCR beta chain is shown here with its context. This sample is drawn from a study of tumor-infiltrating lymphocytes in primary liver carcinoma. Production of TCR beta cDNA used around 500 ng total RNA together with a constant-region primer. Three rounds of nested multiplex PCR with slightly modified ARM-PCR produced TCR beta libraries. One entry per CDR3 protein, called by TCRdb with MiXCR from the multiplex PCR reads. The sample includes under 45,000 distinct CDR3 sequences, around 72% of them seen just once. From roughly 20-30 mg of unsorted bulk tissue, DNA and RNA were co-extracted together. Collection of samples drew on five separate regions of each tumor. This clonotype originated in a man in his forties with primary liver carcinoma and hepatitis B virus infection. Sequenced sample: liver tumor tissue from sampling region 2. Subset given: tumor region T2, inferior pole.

The CDR3 bases are TGTGCCAATAGCTTAGATCGGACAGGGATTGACATTGAAGCTTTCTTT. Its protein product is CANSLDRTGIDIEAFF. The rearrangement joins TRBV11-2 to TRBJ1-1, with TRBD1 matching 8 bases. The CDR3 covers 16 residues. Losses at the gene ends were 10 bases for V and 7 bases for J; bases not matched to a gene: 20. Germline V lookup: CDR1 SGHAT, CDR2 FQNNGV.